This paragraph covers one T cell receptor beta chain sequence. TCRdb's table, derived via immunoSEQ multiplex PCR, lists solely in-frame clones and lacks some. In the table there are more than 60,000 clones, more than 70% of which are singletons. The entry originates in a study of radiotherapy plus CTLA-4 blockade in lung cancer. This CDR3 spans 15 amino acids. Trimming pared 0 bases from V and 2 bases from J, leaving 11 bases between. Germline assignment: CDR1 MNHEY and CDR2 SVGAGI. The genes are TRBV6-5 and TRBJ2-7, with D tentatively TRBD2 (6 bases). This TCR was recovered from a human donor with non-small cell lung cancer who had a complete response to radiotherapy plus ipilimumab. This sample comprised peripheral blood, obtained from a patient treated with radiotherapy plus ipilimumab. For the CDR3, the DNA is TGTGCCAGCAGTTACTCGACTAGGGGACCCTACGAGCAGTACTTC. Translation: CASSYSTRGPYEQYF.